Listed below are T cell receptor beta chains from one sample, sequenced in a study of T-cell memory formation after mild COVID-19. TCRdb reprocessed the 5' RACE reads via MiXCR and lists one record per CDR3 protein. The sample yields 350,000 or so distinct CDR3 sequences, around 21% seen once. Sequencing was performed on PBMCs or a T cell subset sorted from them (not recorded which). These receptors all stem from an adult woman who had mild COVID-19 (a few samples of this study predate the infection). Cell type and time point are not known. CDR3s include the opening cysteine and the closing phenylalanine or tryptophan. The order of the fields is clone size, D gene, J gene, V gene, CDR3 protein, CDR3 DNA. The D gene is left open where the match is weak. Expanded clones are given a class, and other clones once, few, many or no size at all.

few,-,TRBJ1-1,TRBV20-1,CSASKGGRRTEAFF,TGCAGTGCTAGTAAGGGGGGGCGCCGAACTGAAGCTTTCTTT
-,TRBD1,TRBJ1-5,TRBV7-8,CASSFGQGGQPQHF,TGTGCCAGCAGCTTCGGACAGGGTGGCCAGCCCCAGCATTTT
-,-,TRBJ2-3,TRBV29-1,CSVDFSHRRAIDTQYF,TGCAGCGTTGATTTTAGCCACAGGCGAGCGATAGATACGCAGTATTTT
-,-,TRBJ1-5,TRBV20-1,CSAKPFVNQPQHF,TGCAGTGCTAAACCCTTTGTCAATCAGCCCCAGCATTTT
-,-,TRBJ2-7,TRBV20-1,CSASELRRKISYEQYF,TGCAGTGCTAGCGAGTTGAGACGGAAAATCTCCTACGAGCAGTACTTC
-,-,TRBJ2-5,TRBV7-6,CASSLEVGYQETQYF,TGTGCCAGCAGCTTAGAGGTCGGGTACCAAGAGACCCAGTACTTC
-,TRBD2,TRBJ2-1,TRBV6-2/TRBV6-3,CASSPPGLVFEQFF,TGTGCCAGCAGCCCACCGGGACTAGTCTTCGAGCAGTTCTTC
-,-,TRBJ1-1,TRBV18,CASSPPGPQRDEAFF,TGTGCCAGCTCACCACCCGGGCCACAGAGAGATGAAGCCTTCTTT
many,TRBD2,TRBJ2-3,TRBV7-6,CASSVSGGSTDTQYF,TGTGCCAGCAGCGTGAGCGGGGGTAGCACAGATACGCAGTATTTT
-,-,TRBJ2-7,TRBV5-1,CASSLGATGSYEQYF,TGCGCCAGCAGCTTGGGAGCCACGGGCTCCTACGAGCAGTACTTC
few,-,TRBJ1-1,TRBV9,CASSVVERAEAFF,TGTGCCAGCAGCGTAGTTGAGAGGGCTGAAGCTTTCTTT
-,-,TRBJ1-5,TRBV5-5,CASSLGFSDQPQHF,TGTGCCAGCAGCTTAGGGTTCAGCGATCAGCCCCAGCATTTT
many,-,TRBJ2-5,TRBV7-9,CASRPTFSREWETQYF,TGTGCCAGCAGGCCAACCTTTTCCAGGGAGTGGGAGACCCAGTACTTC
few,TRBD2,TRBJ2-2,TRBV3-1,CASSQGTSGRLGELFF,TGTGCCAGCAGCCAGGGAACTAGCGGGAGGCTCGGGGAGCTGTTTTTT
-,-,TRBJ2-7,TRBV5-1,CASSLELVTEQYF,TGCGCCAGCAGCTTGGAGCTGGTAACCGAGCAGTACTTC
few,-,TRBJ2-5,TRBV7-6,CASSSQPIRGGETQYF,TGTGCCAGCAGCTCTCAACCGATAAGGGGCGGAGAGACCCAGTACTTC
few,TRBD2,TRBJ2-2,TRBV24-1,CATSDWAGEAGELFF,TGTGCCACCAGTGATTGGGCGGGGGAAGCCGGGGAGCTGTTTTTT
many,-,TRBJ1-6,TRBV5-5,CASSLSWREQHLHF,TGTGCCAGCAGCTTGTCTTGGCGCGAGCAGCACCTCCACTTT
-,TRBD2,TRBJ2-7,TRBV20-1,CSASGAGAHEQYF,TGCAGTGCTAGTGGAGCGGGAGCCCACGAGCAGTACTTC
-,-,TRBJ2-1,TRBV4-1,CASSQGRSGGQREQFF,TGCGCCAGCAGCCAAGGGAGATCCGGGGGACAGCGTGAGCAGTTCTTC
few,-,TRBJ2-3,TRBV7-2,CASSLMTRPAPDTQYF,TGTGCCAGCAGCTTAATGACGCGTCCGGCCCCAGATACGCAGTATTTT
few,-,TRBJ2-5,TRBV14,CASSQDSQTQYF,TGTGCCAGCAGCCAAGATTCCCAGACCCAGTACTTC
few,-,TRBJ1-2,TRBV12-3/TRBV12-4,CASTDTANYGYTF,TGTGCCAGCACAGACACGGCTAACTATGGCTACACCTTC
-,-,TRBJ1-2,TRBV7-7,CARNRRPRGTNINYGYTF,TGTGCCAGGAACAGGAGGCCGAGGGGGACGAATATTAACTATGGCTACACCTTC
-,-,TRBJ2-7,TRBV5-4,CASSFQPKYEQYF,TGTGCCAGCAGCTTCCAGCCGAAATACGAGCAGTACTTC
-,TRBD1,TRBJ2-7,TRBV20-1,CSAETGTISYEQYF,TGCAGTGCTGAGACAGGGACCATCTCCTACGAGCAGTACTTC
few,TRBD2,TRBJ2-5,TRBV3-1,CASSQWTSGGARETQYF,TGTGCCAGCAGCCAGTGGACTAGCGGGGGGGCCCGAGAGACCCAGTACTTC
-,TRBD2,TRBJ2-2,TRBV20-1,CSAGLAGYAGELFF,TGCAGTGCCGGACTAGCGGGATATGCCGGGGAGCTGTTTTTT
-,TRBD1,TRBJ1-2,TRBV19,CASGTGYYGYTF,TGTGCCAGTGGGACAGGTTACTATGGCTACACCTTC
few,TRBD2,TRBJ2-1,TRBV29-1,CSVAGGSSYNEQFF,TGCAGCGTGGCCGGGGGGAGCTCCTACAATGAGCAGTTCTTC
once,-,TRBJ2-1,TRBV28,CASPPRQAPFNEQFF,TGTGCCAGCCCCCCCCGGCAGGCCCCGTTCAATGAGCAGTTCTTC
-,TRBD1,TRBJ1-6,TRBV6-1,CASSEDRANSPLHF,TGTGCCAGCAGTGAGGACAGGGCCAATTCACCCCTCCACTTT
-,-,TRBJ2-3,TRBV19,CASSTIFGGPTDTQYF,TGTGCCAGTAGTACGATTTTCGGGGGGCCCACAGATACGCAGTATTTT
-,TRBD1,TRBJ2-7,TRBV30,CAWDTGTGNYEQYF,TGTGCCTGGGATACCGGGACAGGAAACTACGAGCAGTACTTC
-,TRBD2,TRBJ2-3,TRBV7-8,CASSLNLAGVGVTQYF,TGTGCCAGCAGCTTAAATTTAGCGGGAGTGGGGGTTACGCAGTATTTT